This T cell receptor (beta chain) was identified during a study of control samples from healthy donors and cancer patients. Germline CDR1 MGHDK, CDR2 SYGVNS. This CDR3 is 15 amino acids long. Trimming took 8 bases from V and 5 from J; bases not matched to a gene: 6. Some clones are missing from TCRdb's copy, which holds only in-frame ones; the method was immunoSEQ multiplex PCR. The table records about 150,000 clones, roughly 93% of them present only once. This receptor was identified in a man aged 45-65 years in good health. The sample consisted of blood. V usage is TRBV25-1 and J usage is TRBJ2-2; 12 bases match TRBD2. CDR3 protein: CASGGLAGGTGELFF. CDR3 DNA: TGTGCCAGCGGGGGACTAGCGGGCGGGACCGGGGAGCTGTTTTTT.